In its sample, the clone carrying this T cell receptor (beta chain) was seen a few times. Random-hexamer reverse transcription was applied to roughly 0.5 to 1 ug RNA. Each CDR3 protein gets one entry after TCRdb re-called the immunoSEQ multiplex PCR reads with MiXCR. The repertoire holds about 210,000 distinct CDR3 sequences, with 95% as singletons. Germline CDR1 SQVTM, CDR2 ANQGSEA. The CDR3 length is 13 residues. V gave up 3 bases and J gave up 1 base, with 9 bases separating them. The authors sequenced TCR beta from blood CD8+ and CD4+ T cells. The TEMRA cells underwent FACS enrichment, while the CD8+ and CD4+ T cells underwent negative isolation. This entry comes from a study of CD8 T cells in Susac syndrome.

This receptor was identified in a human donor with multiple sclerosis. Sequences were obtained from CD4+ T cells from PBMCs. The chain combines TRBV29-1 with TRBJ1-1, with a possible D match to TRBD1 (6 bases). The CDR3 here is CSVESGQNTEAFF. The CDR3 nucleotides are TGCAGCGTTGAGTCGGGACAGAACACTGAAGCTTTCTTT.